The 9 T cell receptor beta chains given below trace back to one sample, sequenced in a study of blood T cells in healthy people across ages (dated by TCRdb to between 2015 and 2017). The library was made by 5' RACE. This sample was sequenced with an Illumina HiSeq 2500. A second about 7 to 12 cycle PCR used a sample-barcoded 5' primer and a J-beta primer mix. TCRdb trimmed the raw reads at Q25, called clones with MiXCR and kept productive beta chains. Entries that share a CDR3 protein sequence are merged under the most common genes and DNA. The sample includes 890,000 or so distinct CDR3 sequences, with about 62% observed a single time. 28% of the sample belongs to the ten largest clones. The source material was blood. The receptors were sampled from a man aged 25-40 years in good health.

In the case of this clonotype: This clone may be a read error of a much larger clone one base away. The J gene is TRBJ2-7, the V gene TRBV20-1, with 7 bases aligning to TRBD1. The CDR3 runs 13 residues. CDR1 and CDR2 (germline): DFQATT, SNEGSKA (reference sequence). V shed 6 bases and J 7 bases; nucleotides not matched to a gene: 12. The CDR3 reads CSARTTGVNEQYF. The CDR3 DNA is TGCAGTGCCCGGACAACAGGGGTCAATGAGCAGTACTTC.

The chain combines TRBV9 with TRBJ2-1, with D tentatively TRBD2 (5 bases). Near its end, the DNA agrees better with TRBJ2-7, so the J call may be wrong. CDR1 SGDLS and CDR2 YYNGEE come from the germline V gene. The CDR3 covers 16 residues. The CDR3 DNA follows: TGTGCCAGCAGCGTAGAAGGTGGGAGCTCCTACAATGAGCAGTACTTC. Amino acids: CASSVEGGSSYNEQYF.

As for this clonotype: This could be a read error, since a much larger clone is one nucleotide away. Here the CDR3 reads CAPGTDTQYF. In DNA form, the CDR3 reads TGTGCACCAGGCACAGATACGCAGTATTTT. The V gene is TRBV7-6, the J gene TRBJ2-3; no firm D call. This CDR3 has 10 residues. Per the germline V gene, CDR1 is SGHVS and CDR2 is FNYEAQ. Using reference TRBV7-6 and TRBJ2-3 for the parts outside the CDR3, the full variable domain is GAGVSQSPRYKVTKRGQDVALRCDPISGHVSLYWYRQALGQGPEFLTYFNYEAQQDKSGLPNDRFSAERPEGSISTLTIQRTEQRDSAMYRCAPGTDTQYFGPGTRLTVL.

The V gene is TRBV29-1, the J gene TRBJ1-2; TRBD1 matches at 8 bases. The trim removed 4 bases at V and 6 bases at J, leaving 10 bases unmatched. The CDR3 is made up of 14 amino acids. Germline loops: CDR1 SQVTM, CDR2 ANQGSEA. CDR3 protein: CSVVETGDGDGYTF. The CDR3 coding sequence is TGCAGCGTTGTTGAGACAGGGGACGGCGATGGCTACACCTTC. The full variable domain, rest sourced from reference TRBV29-1 and TRBJ1-2, is SAVISQKPSRDICQRGTSLTIQCQVDSQVTMMFWYRQQPGQSLTLIATANQGSEATYESGFVIDKFPISRPNLTFSTLTVSNMSPEDSSIYLCSVVETGDGDGYTFGSGTRLTVV.

The chain is built from TRBV7-9 and TRBJ1-1; the D is unclear. CDR1 is SEHNR and CDR2 is FQNEAQ in the germline V gene (reference sequence). CDR3 size: 10 residues. Trimming pared 1 base from V and 11 bases from J, leaving 5 bases between. The CDR3 nucleotides are TGTGCCAGCAGCTTAGGTGACGCTTTCTTT. The encoded protein is CASSLGDAFF.

CDR3 DNA sequence: TGTGCCAGCAGGCCCGGGAACAGCAATCAGCCCCAGCATTTT. It yields the protein CASRPGNSNQPQHF. V usage is TRBV6-5 and J usage is TRBJ1-5; no clear D. Deletions cut 6 bases from V and 1 base from J, with 10 bases between. CDR1 and CDR2 from the germline V gene are MNHEY and SVGAGI. The CDR3 extends over 14 amino acids.

The chain carries TRBV6-5 and TRBJ1-1; D gene uncertain. Trimming removed 2 bases from V and 8 bases from J, with 15 bases in between. Germline loops: CDR1 MNHEY, CDR2 SVGAGI. The CDR3 totals 14 residues. The chain's CDR3 is CASSYDIDTLEAFF. The CDR3 DNA sequence: TGTGCCAGCAGTTACGACATCGATACTCTCGAAGCTTTCTTT.

This clonotype has just a few counts. The rearrangement links TRBV5-5 to TRBJ2-1; a possible D gene is TRBD1 (6 bases). Trimming stripped 4 bases from V and 10 bases from J, with 9 bases between. This CDR3 has 11 amino acids. Germline V CDR1 and CDR2: SGHKS, YYEKEE (reference sequence). The CDR3: CASSLGQEQFF. DNA of the CDR3: TGTGCCAGCAGCCTCGGACAGGAGCAGTTCTTC.

The chain recombines TRBV7-3 with TRBJ2-3; 7 bases are shared with TRBD2. The V segment lost 4 bases and the J segment 8 bases; nucleotides outside the gene matches: 15. The germline CDR1 and CDR2 sequences are SGHTA and FQGTGA. This CDR3 spans 16 amino acids. The CDR3 loop is CASSSSSGSGDGTQYF. For the CDR3, the DNA is TGTGCCAGCAGCTCCTCCAGTGGGAGCGGGGACGGTACGCAGTATTTT.